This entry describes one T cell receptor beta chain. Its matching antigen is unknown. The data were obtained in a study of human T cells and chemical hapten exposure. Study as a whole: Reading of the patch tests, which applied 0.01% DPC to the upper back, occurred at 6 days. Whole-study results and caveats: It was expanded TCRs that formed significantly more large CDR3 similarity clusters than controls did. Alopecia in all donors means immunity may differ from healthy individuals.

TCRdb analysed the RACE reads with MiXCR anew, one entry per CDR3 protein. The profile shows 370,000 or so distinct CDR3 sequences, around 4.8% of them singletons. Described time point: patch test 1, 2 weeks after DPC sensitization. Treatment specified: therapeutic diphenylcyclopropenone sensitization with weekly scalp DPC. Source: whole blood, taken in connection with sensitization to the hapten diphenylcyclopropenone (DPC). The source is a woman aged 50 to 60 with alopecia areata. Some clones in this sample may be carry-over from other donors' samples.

CDR3 sequence (DNA): TGCGCCAGCAGCACCGGGACAGCCAGCTCCTACGAGCAGTACTTC. Translating gives CASSTGTASSYEQYF. The chain has TRBV5-1 and TRBJ2-7, with 7 bases fitting TRBD1. Germline V gives CDR1 SGHRS, CDR2 YFSETQ. The CDR3 is 15 amino acids. J was trimmed by 0 bases and V by 4 bases; bases with no gene match: 7.